A single sample gave rise to the 13 T cell receptor beta chains below, sequenced in a study of CD8+CD57+ T cells in acquired aplastic anemia. The use of genomic DNA as template underpinned the TCR beta VDJ and CDR3 profiling. Via MiXCR, TCRdb re-called the reads, giving one row per CDR3 protein. Seen here are around 400,000 distinct CDR3 sequences, 55% to 70% observed once, and the top ten hold under 5%. The sequenced sample consisted of sorted CD4+, CD8+, or CD8+CD57+ T cells (not recorded which) from PBMCs. These receptors all stem from a human donor in good health, serving as a control.

The J gene is TRBJ1-1, the V gene TRBV4-3; D is uncertain. This CDR3 has 12 amino acids. V was shortened by 6 bases and J by 5 bases, with 10 bases between the two germline ends. Germline CDR1 and CDR2: LGHNA and YSLEER. The CDR3 nucleotides are TGCGCCAGCAGACCACCCTTAACTGAAGCTTTCTTT. Translated: CASRPPLTEAFF.

A single count supports this clonotype. This sequence joins TRBV2 and TRBJ1-2; perhaps TRBD1 as D (6 bases). This CDR3 contains 17 residues. Trimming stripped 4 bases from V and 7 bases from J, with 25 bases between. From germline, CDR1 is SNHLY and CDR2 FYNNEI. The CDR3 region has the DNA TGTGCCAGCAGTGGCTGGGATACAGGGCCGTTTACGCGTGGCTACACCTTC. This codes for CASSGWDTGPFTRGYTF.

Concerning this clonotype: Its ends do not fully match the called genes, so a read error is possible. The chain uses TRBV7-9 and TRBJ1-1; D remains unclear. This CDR3 has 13 amino acids. Germline-derived CDR1 and CDR2 are SEHNR and FQNEAQ (reference sequence). The CDR3 here is CASGLHGTPDSFF. Written as DNA, the CDR3 is TGTGCCAGCGGTTTACACGGAACCCCTGATTCTTTCTTC.

CDR3 DNA sequence: TGTGCCAGCATCCGACAGGGGCATAATTCACCCCTCCACTTT. It encodes CASIRQGHNSPLHF. The gene calls are TRBV2 and TRBJ1-6, with 8 bases fitting TRBD1. Trimming took 7 bases from V and 5 from J; bases not matched to a gene: 4. The CDR3 is 14 residues long. Germline V CDR1 and CDR2: SNHLY, FYNNEI.

The V and J genes are TRBV19 and TRBJ1-1, with D maybe TRBD1 (5 bases). There are 15 residues in the CDR3. V was clipped by 7 bases and J by 3 bases, with 18 bases between them. Germline CDR1 reads LNHDA; CDR2 reads SQIVND (reference sequence). DNA of the CDR3: TGTGCCAGTACCCCTGGGGATACGGGGGACACTGAAGCTTTCTTT. Translating gives CASTPGDTGDTEAFF.

This clonotype was detected only a few times. A read error may produce the germline difference seen at one junction end. The chain has TRBV7-8 and TRBJ1-5; D is unclear. The CDR3 runs 14 residues. From germline, CDR1 is SGHVS and CDR2 FQNEAQ. The CDR3 DNA is TGTGCCAGCAGCCTCGGGCGGGATTATGGCTACACCTTCTTT. This codes for CASSLGRDYGYTFF. The complete variable domain, with remaining parts taken from reference TRBV7-8 and TRBJ1-5, reads GAGVSQSPRYKVAKRGQDVALRCDPISGHVSLFWYQQALGQGPEFLTYFQNEAQLDKSGLPSDRFFAERPEGSVSTLKIQRTQQEDSAVYLCASSLGRDYGYTFFGDGTRLSIL.

Turning to this clonotype: The conserved closing phenylalanine or tryptophan is absent in this CDR3, likely reflecting a read error. No DNA is shown, since the ends of the CDR3 on it are uncertain; the CDR3 is the one TCRdb lists. The chain has TRBV9 and TRBJ2-7; the table's D call of TRBD1 was not tested on the DNA. The CDR3 has 12 residues if both end residues are counted. CDR1 and CDR2 (germline): SGDLS, YYNGEE. The CDR3 loop reads CASSLFTNQGPQ.

J is TRBJ2-1 and V is TRBV19; D uncertain. Trimming took off 7 bases at V and 6 bases at J, with 13 bases between the two ends. Germline V gives CDR1 LNHDA, CDR2 SQIVND (reference sequence). The CDR3 sequence is 13 residues long. The CDR3 nucleotides are TGTGCCAGTACCCCAGCGCTCCGCAATGAGCAGTTCTTC. Translating gives CASTPALRNEQFF.

In this sample, this clonotype turned up many times. The genes are TRBV19 and TRBJ2-2, with 12 bases identical to TRBD1. Trimming cost V 3 bases and J 6 bases; bases outside gene matches: 17. This CDR3 region has 20 residues. Germline CDR1 and CDR2: LNHDA and SQIVND (reference sequence). The CDR3 loop reads CASSMGTGGAPTGDAGELFF. DNA for the CDR3: TGTGCCAGTAGTATGGGGACAGGGGGCGCGCCAACCGGGGACGCCGGGGAGCTGTTTTTT.

This clonotype showed up just a few times. The CDR3 DNA reads TGTGCCAGCGAAGGTGCAGGGGCCACAGGGGCTGCTTTCTTT. It translates to CASEGAGATGAAFF. The genes are TRBV6-5 and TRBJ1-1, with TRBD1 matching over 7 bases. The CDR3 has 14 residues. Germline trimming cut 8 bases from V and 11 bases from J; bases unmatched to any gene: 17. Germline CDR1 and CDR2: MNHEY and SVGAGI.

There are a few counts of this clonotype. The chain recombines TRBV19 with TRBJ2-7, with D tentatively TRBD1 (5 bases). Trimming shortened V by 3 bases and J by 2 bases, and 14 bases separated the two germline ends. The CDR3 runs to 15 residues. Germline CDR1 and CDR2: LNHDA and SQIVND (reference sequence). The CDR3 DNA reads TGTGCCAGTAGTATCACGACAGCGCTTACCTACGAGCAGTACTTC. Residues: CASSITTALTYEQYF.

This sequence joins TRBV20-1 and TRBJ2-5, with TRBD1 identical over 9 bases. CDR3 length: 14 amino acids. Germline CDR1 reads DFQATT; CDR2 reads SNEGSKA (reference sequence). V lost 4 bases, J lost 4 bases, and 7 bases stayed unmatched. CDR3 sequence reads: CSAIRDRAAETQYF. The CDR3 DNA sequence: TGCAGTGCTATCCGGGACAGGGCCGCAGAGACCCAGTACTTC.

Details on this clonotype: One end of the junction is discordant with germline, which a read error may explain. J is TRBJ2-6 and V is TRBV7-9, with D maybe TRBD1 (6 bases). The germline V gene encodes CDR1 SEHNR and CDR2 FQNEAQ (reference sequence). CDR3 length: 16 residues. In nucleotides, the CDR3 is TGTGCCAGCAGCGTGGGGGCCGGGGAAGGGGCCAGCGTCCTGACTTTC. Residues: CASSVGAGEGASVLTF. The complete variable domain, with remaining parts taken from reference TRBV7-9 and TRBJ2-6, reads DTGVSQNPRHKITKRGQNVTFRCDPISEHNRLYWYRQTLGQGPEFLTYFQNEAQLEKSRLLSDRFSAERPKGSFSTLEIQRTEQGDSAMYLCASSVGAGEGASVLTFGAGSRLTVL.